This T cell receptor (beta chain) was recorded in a study of blood T cells in healthy people across ages. Regarding the study as a whole: Strong correlation existed between TCR beta diversity and naive T cell percentage. Observed TCR beta diversity per million T cells went down as age went up. This fall followed a roughly linear course with age. In long-lived donors, naive CD4+ cell counts and diversity exceeded those of aged donors.

This clonotype was found a few times. The antigen remains undetermined. Primers used in a second PCR of roughly 6 to 11 cycles were a sample-barcoded 5' primer and a J-beta primer mix. TCRdb passed the 5' RACE reads through MiXCR, listing each CDR3 protein once. In the table there are about 800,000 distinct CDR3 sequences, 46% of which are singletons. From germline, CDR1 is LNHNV and CDR2 YYDKDF (reference sequence). The CDR3 is made up of 17 amino acids. J gave up 2 bases and V 3 bases, and 10 bases lay outside the gene matches. Sequenced sample: blood. The J gene is TRBJ2-3, the V gene TRBV15, with 8 bases lining up with TRBD1. This TCR was sampled from an older man in good health. The CDR3 DNA sequence: TGTGCCACCAGCAGCTCCGCCGGGACAGGTAACACAGATACGCAGTATTTT. Amino acids: CATSSSAGTGNTDTQYF.